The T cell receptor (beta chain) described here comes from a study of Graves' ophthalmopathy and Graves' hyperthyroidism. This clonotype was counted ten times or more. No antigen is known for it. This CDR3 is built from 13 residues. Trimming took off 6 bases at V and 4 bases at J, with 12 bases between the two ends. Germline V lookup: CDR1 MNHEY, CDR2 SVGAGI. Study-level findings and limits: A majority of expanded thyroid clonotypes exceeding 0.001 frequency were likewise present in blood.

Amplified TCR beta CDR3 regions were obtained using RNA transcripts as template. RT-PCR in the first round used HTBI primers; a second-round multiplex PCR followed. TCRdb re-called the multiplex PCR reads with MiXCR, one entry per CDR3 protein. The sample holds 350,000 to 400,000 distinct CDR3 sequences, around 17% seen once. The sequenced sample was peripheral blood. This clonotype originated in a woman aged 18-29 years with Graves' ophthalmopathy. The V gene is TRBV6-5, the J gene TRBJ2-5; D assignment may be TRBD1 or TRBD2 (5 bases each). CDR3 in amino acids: CASSRDPRETQYF. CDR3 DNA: TGTGCCAGCAGCCGGGACCCCCGAGAGACCCAGTACTTC.